These 27 T cell receptor beta chains originate from one sample sequenced in a study of post-analysis software for immune sequencing data (dated by TCRdb to about 2015). Findings and caveats that apply to the study as a whole: Several TRBV segments, including TRBV5-6, TRBV5-1 and TRBV20-1, were significantly more frequent in patients than controls.

The library was produced with PCR. The sequencing machine was an Illumina HiSeq 2500. To reduce PCR and sequencing biases, unique molecular identifiers were built into the TCR beta cDNA libraries. TCRdb reprocessed the public reads (quality trimming at Q25 with fastp, clone calling with MiXCR) and kept in-frame beta chains. Entries that share a CDR3 protein sequence are merged under the most common genes and DNA. This sample lists 550,000 to 700,000 distinct CDR3 sequences; around 47% were detected once. The ten largest clones capture approximately 1.7% of the sample. These receptors' antigens are unknown. The sample comprised blood. The source of these receptors is a girl aged 10-17 years with multiple sclerosis.

This clonotype was seen a few times. This chain uses TRBV6-2 or TRBV6-3 with TRBJ1-1; TRBD1 might be the D (5 bases). V lost 6 bases to trimming and J lost 3 bases, with 11 bases between them. Germline assignment: CDR1 MNHEY and CDR2 SVGEGT. This CDR3 has 13 residues. DNA of the CDR3: TGTGCCAGCAGCAGGGTATCGGACACTGAAGCTTTCTTT. As protein: CASSRVSDTEAFF.

This sequence joins TRBV2 and TRBJ1-1; D remains ambiguous. Germline V CDR1 and CDR2: SNHLY, FYNNEI. The CDR3 sequence is 15 residues long. With 4 bases removed from V and 0 bases from J, the gap between germline ends came to 12 bases. The DNA of the CDR3 is TGTGCCAGCAGTGTACAGACACTACTGAACACTGAAGCTTTCTTT. Protein: CASSVQTLLNTEAFF.

In its sample, this clonotype was seen a few times. This chain connects TRBV27 to TRBJ2-7, with D possibly called TRBD1 or TRBD2 (7 bases each). The V and J ends lost 7 bases and 6 bases respectively, with 22 bases between them. Germline V lookup: CDR1 MNHEY, CDR2 SMNVEV (reference sequence). This CDR3 is 15 amino acids long. The CDR3 DNA follows: TGTGCCAGCACTACAACCCAGGGGGGGATACCCGAGCAGTACTTC. It encodes CASTTTQGGIPEQYF.

The gene calls are TRBV9 and TRBJ1-5; D might be TRBD1 (6 bases). CDR3 length: 15 amino acids. Germline CDR1 is SGDLS and CDR2 is YYNGEE. V was cut by 3 bases and J by 10 bases, with 20 bases left in between. CDR3 in amino acids: CASSDVASVGGPQHF. CDR3 DNA: TGTGCCAGCAGCGACGTGGCGTCCGTTGGGGGCCCCCAGCATTTT.

This clonotype has just a few counts. The chain carries TRBV12-3 or TRBV12-4 and TRBJ2-3; perhaps TRBD1 as D (5 bases). The V and J ends lost 5 bases and 6 bases respectively, with 18 bases between them. CDR3 length equals 15 residues. The CDR3 loop reads CASSARMGPKDTQYF. As DNA, the CDR3 is TGTGCCAGCAGTGCCCGAATGGGGCCCAAGGATACGCAGTATTTT.

The rearrangement joins TRBV12-3 or TRBV12-4 to TRBJ1-5; D is unclear. This CDR3 contains 13 residues. Trimming removed 1 base at V and 3 bases at J, with 4 bases between. CDR3 sequence reads: CASSLDINQPQHF. CDR3 bases: TGTGCCAGCAGTTTAGATATCAATCAGCCCCAGCATTTT.

The sample holds a few counts of this clonotype. The V and J genes are TRBV5-6 and TRBJ2-3; D perhaps matches TRBD1 (5 bases). The germline gives CDR1 SGHDT, CDR2 YYEEEE. This CDR3 has 14 residues. Trimming took off 4 bases at V and 5 bases at J, with 14 bases between the two ends. CDR3 loop: CASSKGAVRDTQYF. The CDR3 DNA follows: TGTGCCAGCAGCAAAGGGGCGGTTCGAGATACGCAGTATTTT.

The chain recombines TRBV20-1 with TRBJ2-1, with 9 bases identical to TRBD2. Germline-derived CDR1 and CDR2 are DFQATT and SNEGSKA (reference sequence). The CDR3 loop spans 15 amino acids. J was trimmed by 0 bases and V by 5 bases; bases with no gene match: 5. The CDR3 nucleotides read TGCAGTGCTTCCTCACTAGCGGGCTCCTACAATGAGCAGTTCTTC. Translating it yields CSASSLAGSYNEQFF.

The rearrangement joins TRBV29-1 to TRBJ1-2; TRBD1 is a possible D gene (6 bases). This CDR3 has 13 residues. V was cut by 1 base and J by 5 bases, with 11 bases left in between. CDR1 is SQVTM, CDR2 ANQGSEA, per germline. This CDR3 is CSVEGRGEYGYTF. The CDR3 nucleotides are TGCAGCGTTGAAGGCAGGGGAGAATATGGCTACACCTTC.

V is TRBV7-6 and J is TRBJ2-7; 10 bases agree with TRBD1. Germline trimming cut 5 bases from V and 1 base from J; bases unmatched to any gene: 8. CDR1 is SGHVS and CDR2 is FNYEAQ in the germline V gene. This CDR3 is built from 16 residues. The DNA of the CDR3 is TGTGCCAGCAGCCCATACCGGGACAGGGGATCCTACGAGCAGTACTTC. Protein: CASSPYRDRGSYEQYF. The full variable domain, in which reference TRBV7-6 and TRBJ2-7 provide the parts outside the CDR3, is GAGVSQSPRYKVTKRGQDVALRCDPISGHVSLYWYRQALGQGPEFLTYFNYEAQQDKSGLPNDRFSAERPEGSISTLTIQRTEQRDSAMYRCASSPYRDRGSYEQYFGPGTRLTVT.

The rearrangement joins TRBV12-3 or TRBV12-4 to TRBJ1-5; D unresolved. Trimming pared 6 bases from V and 6 bases from J, leaving 12 bases between. The CDR3 sequence is 13 residues long. In nucleotides, the CDR3 is TGTGCCAGCAGCCAGAGCGGCACTCAGCCCCAGCATTTT. As protein: CASSQSGTQPQHF.

The chain has TRBV6-2 or TRBV6-3 and TRBJ1-2; D might be TRBD1 (5 bases). The germline gives CDR1 MNHEY, CDR2 SVGEGT. This CDR3 has 17 residues. Trimming removed 5 bases from V and 4 bases from J, with 23 bases in between. The CDR3 region is CASSRDSSSLFAYGYTF. The DNA of the CDR3 is TGTGCCAGCAGTCGGGACTCTTCATCCCTCTTCGCCTATGGCTACACCTTC.

The chain employs TRBV12-3 or TRBV12-4 and TRBJ2-4; 7 bases fit TRBD2. With V trimmed by 6 bases and J by 13 bases, 12 bases remained unmatched. The CDR3 has 13 amino acids. The CDR3 loop is CASSLAATLEQYF. CDR3 nucleotides: TGTGCCAGCAGCCTAGCGGCGACCTTAGAGCAGTACTTC.

As regards this clonotype: At one end, the junction sequence differs from germline, possibly due to a read error. The genes are TRBV7-7 and TRBJ2-7; D uncertain. The CDR3 covers 13 residues. Germline CDR1 reads SSHAT; CDR2 reads FNYEAQ (reference sequence). In DNA, the CDR3 is TGTGCTAGCAGCTCAGGCTTTTGGGACGAGCAGTACTTC. Residues: CASSSGFWDEQYF.

This clonotype was found a few times. The rearrangement joins TRBV7-9 to TRBJ1-1, with 9 bases that match TRBD1. Germline V gene lookup returns CDR1 SEHNR and CDR2 FQNEAQ (reference sequence). The J segment lost 6 bases and the V segment lost 5 bases, leaving 10 bases of the junction unmatched. The CDR3 is 15 residues long. DNA of the CDR3: TGTGCCAGCAGCACCCTGGACAGGGGTATCGCTGAAGCTTTCTTT. The encoded protein is CASSTLDRGIAEAFF.

This clonotype was observed a single time. The J gene is TRBJ1-1, the V gene TRBV10-3, with TRBD1 as a possible D gene (5 bases). The germline V and J ends were trimmed by 10 bases and 0 bases, with 18 bases remaining between them. CDR3 size: 15 residues. CDR1 and CDR2 (germline): ENHRY, SYGVKD. Here the CDR3 reads CATVGSQGVNTEAFF. The DNA of the CDR3 is TGTGCCACGGTGGGTTCGCAGGGTGTGAACACTGAAGCTTTCTTT.

This chain links TRBV29-1 with TRBJ1-2, with a possible D match to TRBD1 (5 bases). Trimming pared 4 bases from V and 7 bases from J, leaving 13 bases between. The germline V gene encodes CDR1 SQVTM and CDR2 ANQGSEA. The CDR3 loop spans 12 amino acids. CDR3 loop: CSVGSGKGGYTF. For the CDR3, the DNA is TGCAGCGTTGGATCAGGGAAGGGTGGCTACACCTTC.

This clonotype came up a few times. This rearrangement joins TRBV29-1 to TRBJ1-2, with D possibly being TRBD1 (5 bases). The germline V gene encodes CDR1 SQVTM and CDR2 ANQGSEA. The CDR3 consists of 13 residues. Trimming pared 3 bases from V and 0 bases from J, leaving 8 bases between. Here the CDR3 DNA reads TGCAGCGTTGACGGACAACCTAACTATGGCTACACCTTC. Protein sequence: CSVDGQPNYGYTF.

V and J are TRBV5-1 and TRBJ1-2; D unclear. The V gene lost 6 bases and the J gene lost 3 bases, with 12 bases spanning the gap. This CDR3 has 13 amino acids. Germline V gene data show CDR1 as SGHRS and CDR2 as YFSETQ. The CDR3 loop is CASMRVGDYGYTF. CDR3 nucleotides: TGCGCCAGCATGAGGGTCGGAGACTATGGCTACACCTTC.

This clonotype appeared a few times. The V call is TRBV6-4, the J call TRBJ2-5; 8 positions agree with TRBD2. The V and J ends lost 6 bases and 1 base, in that order; junction bases with no gene match: 7. In germline, CDR1 is MRHNA, CDR2 SNTAGT. The CDR3 extends over 15 amino acids. CDR3 amino acids: CASSPSGGPQETQYF. The CDR3 DNA is TGTGCCAGCAGCCCCAGCGGGGGCCCCCAAGAGACCCAGTACTTC.

In this sample, this clonotype turned up a few times. V is TRBV6-1 and J is TRBJ2-1; D is ambiguous. CDR3 size: 13 residues. CDR1 and CDR2 from the germline V gene are MNHNS and SASEGT. V dropped 3 bases and J dropped 2 bases, with 5 bases sitting between them. The CDR3 DNA is TGTGCCAGCAGTGAGGGAACCTACAATGAGCAGTTCTTC. Its protein product is CASSEGTYNEQFF.

The J gene is TRBJ2-7, the V gene TRBV29-1; perhaps TRBD2 as D (6 bases). Germline CDR1 is SQVTM and CDR2 is ANQGSEA. This CDR3 contains 14 residues. V was clipped by 7 bases and J by 7 bases, with 23 bases between them. The CDR3 coding sequence is TGCAGCGCTACTCAGCGGGTCCGAGATGGTGAGCAGTACTTC. Its translation: CSATQRVRDGEQYF.

The chain has TRBV9 and TRBJ2-5, with D possibly called TRBD1 or TRBD2 (5 bases each). V lost 0 bases to trimming and J lost 2 bases, with 17 bases between them. In germline, CDR1 is SGDLS, CDR2 YYNGEE. This CDR3 comprises 17 residues. The CDR3 DNA follows: TGTGCCAGCAGCGTAGCGAGCCTTGGATGGGGGCAAGAGACCCAGTACTTC. Translated: CASSVASLGWGQETQYF.

V gene TRBV29-1 combines with J gene TRBJ2-3, with a weak D call TRBD2 (6 bases). Trimming stripped 6 bases from V and 2 bases from J, with 12 bases between. The germline gives CDR1 SQVTM, CDR2 ANQGSEA. This CDR3 comprises 13 residues. CDR3 region: CSVGGIITDTQYF. CDR3 coding DNA: TGCAGCGTCGGAGGGATAATCACAGATACGCAGTATTTT.

Notes on this clonotype: A single base separates this from a much larger clone, so it may be a read error. The rearrangement uses TRBV7-2 and TRBJ2-3; perhaps D is TRBD1 or TRBD2 (5 bases each). V lost 1 base and J lost 5, with 7 bases in between. The CDR3 runs to 13 residues. Germline values: CDR1 SGHTA, CDR2 FQGNSA. DNA for the CDR3: TGTGCCAGCAGCTTAGGGGGGAGAGATACGCAGTATTTT. Residues: CASSLGGRDTQYF.

Points on this clonotype: At one of its ends the junction is not consistent with the germline gene, which may arise from a read error. The genes are TRBV11-3 and TRBJ2-7; D not resolved. This CDR3 is built from 15 residues. CDR1 SGHNT and CDR2 YENEEA come from the germline V gene. The CDR3 DNA reads as TGTGTCAGCAGTCTATCCCCGGGCTACTCCTACGAGCAGTACTTC. Its translation is CVSSLSPGYSYEQYF.

This sequence joins TRBV5-1 and TRBJ1-6; a possible D gene is TRBD1 (5 bases). Germline V gives CDR1 SGHRS, CDR2 YFSETQ. Trimming left V 6 bases short and J 12 bases short, with 19 bases between. The CDR3 is 14 residues long. This chain's CDR3 is CASKWRQVGEPLHF. CDR3 nucleotides: TGCGCCAGCAAGTGGCGGCAGGTGGGGGAACCCCTCCACTTT.